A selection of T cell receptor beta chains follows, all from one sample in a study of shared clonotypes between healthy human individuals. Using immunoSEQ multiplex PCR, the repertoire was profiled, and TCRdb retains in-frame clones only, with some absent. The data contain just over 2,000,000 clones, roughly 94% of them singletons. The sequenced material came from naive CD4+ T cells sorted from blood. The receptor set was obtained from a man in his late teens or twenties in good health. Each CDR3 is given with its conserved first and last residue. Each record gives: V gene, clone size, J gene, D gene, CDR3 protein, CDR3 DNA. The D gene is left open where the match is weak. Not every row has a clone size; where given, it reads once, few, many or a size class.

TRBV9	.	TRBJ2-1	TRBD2	CASSVASSGSGLGEQFF	TGTGCCAGCAGCGTAGCTTCCAGCGGGAGCGGGCTGGGTGAGCAGTTCTTC
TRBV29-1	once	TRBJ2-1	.	CSVESGATYNEQFF	TGCAGCGTTGAATCGGGAGCTACCTACAATGAGCAGTTCTTC
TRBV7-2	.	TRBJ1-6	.	CASRTAFDSPLHF	TGTGCCAGCCGGACAGCGTTTGATTCACCCCTCCACTTT
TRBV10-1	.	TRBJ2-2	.	CASSPFQGANTGELFF	TGCGCCAGCAGTCCTTTTCAGGGAGCGAACACCGGGGAGCTGTTTTTT
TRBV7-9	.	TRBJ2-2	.	CASSFRGATGELFF	TGTGCCAGCAGCTTTCGGGGGGCCACCGGGGAGCTGTTTTTT
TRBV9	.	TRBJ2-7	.	CASSPQTTTYEQYF	TGTGCCAGCAGCCCACAGACTACCACCTACGAGCAGTACTTC
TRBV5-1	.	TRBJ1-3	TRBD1	CASSPGQGERNTIYF	TGCGCCAGCAGCCCGGGACAGGGAGAACGAAACACCATATATTTT
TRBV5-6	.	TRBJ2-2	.	CASSLLPDAGELFF	TGTGCCAGCAGCTTGTTGCCTGACGCCGGGGAGCTGTTTTTT
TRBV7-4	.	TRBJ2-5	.	CASSLERRETQYF	TGTGCCAGCAGCTTAGAAAGGCGGGAGACCCAGTACTTC
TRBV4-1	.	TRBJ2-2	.	CASSQDRNGELFF	TGCGCCAGCAGCCAAGATAGGAACGGGGAGCTGTTTTTT
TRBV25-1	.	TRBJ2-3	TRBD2	CASMRGGRGGTDTQYF	TGTGCCAGCATGCGGGGGGGCCGGGGTGGCACAGATACGCAGTATTTT
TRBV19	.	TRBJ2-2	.	CASSIQGVGELFF	TGTGCCAGTAGTATACAAGGGGTCGGGGAGCTGTTTTTT
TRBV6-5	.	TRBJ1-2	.	CASSVRDSANYGYTF	TGTGCCAGCAGTGTACGGGACTCAGCTAACTATGGCTACACCTTC
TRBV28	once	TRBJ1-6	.	CASKDGSYNSPLHF	TGTGCCAGCAAAGACGGCTCCTATAATTCACCCCTCCACTTT
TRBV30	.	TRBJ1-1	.	CAWAGRTEAFF	TGTGCCTGGGCAGGTAGGACTGAAGCTTTCTTT
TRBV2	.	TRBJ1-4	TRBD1	CASSPGDRVEKLFF	TGTGCCAGCAGCCCGGGAGACAGGGTCGAAAAACTGTTTTTT
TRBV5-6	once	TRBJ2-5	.	CASSLGFGETQYF	TGTGCCAGCAGCTTGGGTTTTGGAGAGACCCAGTACTTC
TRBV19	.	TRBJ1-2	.	CATSGGGLAGLLDGYTF	TGTGCCACTAGTGGGGGCGGCTTGGCGGGGCTATTGGATGGCTACACCTTC
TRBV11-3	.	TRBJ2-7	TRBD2	CASSPLEREASYEQYF	TGTGCCAGCAGCCCCTTAGAGCGGGAAGCCTCCTACGAGCAGTACTTC
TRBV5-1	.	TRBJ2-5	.	CASSWEWGQETQYF	TGCGCCAGCAGCTGGGAGTGGGGCCAAGAGACCCAGTACTTC
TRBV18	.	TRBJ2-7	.	CASSPGITGSDEQYF	TGTGCCAGCTCACCCGGCATTACAGGGTCGGACGAGCAGTACTTC
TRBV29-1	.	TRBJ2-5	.	CSVDKGKSETQYF	TGCAGCGTTGATAAAGGAAAGTCAGAGACCCAGTACTTC
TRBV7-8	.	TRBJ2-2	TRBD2	CASSAITGTSGRVGELFF	TGTGCCAGCAGCGCAATAACCGGGACTAGCGGGAGGGTCGGGGAGCTGTTTTTT
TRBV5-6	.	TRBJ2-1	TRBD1	CASRSGQGWNEQFF	TGTGCCAGCAGATCAGGACAGGGTTGGAATGAGCAGTTCTTC
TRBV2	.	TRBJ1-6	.	CASLEGPSYNSPLHF	TGTGCCAGCTTAGAGGGTCCCTCCTATAATTCACCCCTCCACTTT
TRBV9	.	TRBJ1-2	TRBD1	CASSVSGTGGHGYTF	TGTGCCAGCAGCGTATCAGGGACAGGGGGCCATGGCTACACCTTC
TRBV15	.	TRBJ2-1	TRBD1	CATSRDGWDRVINEQFF	TGTGCCACCAGCAGAGATGGGTGGGACAGGGTAATCAATGAGCAGTTCTTC
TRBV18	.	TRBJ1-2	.	CASSPRTDYGYTF	TGTGCCAGCTCACCCCGCACCGACTATGGCTACACCTTC
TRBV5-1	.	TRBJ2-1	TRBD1	CASSSGQSVDEQFF	TGCGCCAGCAGCTCGGGACAGTCGGTGGATGAGCAGTTCTTC
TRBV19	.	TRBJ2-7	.	CASSIGTAPPYEQYF	TGTGCCAGTAGTATAGGGACAGCGCCCCCCTACGAGCAGTACTTC
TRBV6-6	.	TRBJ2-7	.	CASSYQGHEQYF	TGTGCCAGCAGTTACCAGGGGCACGAGCAGTACTTC
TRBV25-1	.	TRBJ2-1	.	CASSELKSGRYNEQFF	TGTGCCAGCAGTGAATTGAAAAGCGGGCGCTACAATGAGCAGTTCTTC
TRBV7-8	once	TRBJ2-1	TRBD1	CASSWDRGRNEQFF	TGTGCCAGCAGCTGGGACAGGGGGCGAAATGAGCAGTTCTTC
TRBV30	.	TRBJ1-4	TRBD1	CAWSRDRGRVTNEKLFF	TGTGCCTGGAGTCGGGACAGGGGGCGCGTCACTAATGAAAAACTGTTTTTT
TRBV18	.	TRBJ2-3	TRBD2	CASSPFSGPTDTQYF	TGTGCCAGCTCACCGTTTAGCGGGCCCACAGATACGCAGTATTTT
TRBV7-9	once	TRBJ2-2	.	CASSWGSSNTGELFF	TGTGCCAGCAGCTGGGGGAGTTCGAACACCGGGGAGCTGTTTTTT
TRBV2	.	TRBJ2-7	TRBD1	CASSEWTGRSAYEQYF	TGTGCCAGCAGTGAATGGACAGGACGATCCGCCTACGAGCAGTACTTC
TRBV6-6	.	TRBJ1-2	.	CASSYSIQGFDYGYTF	TGTGCCAGCAGTTACTCGATCCAGGGGTTTGACTATGGCTACACCTTC
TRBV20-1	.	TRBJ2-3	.	CSTDPTDTQYF	TGCAGTACGGACCCCACAGATACGCAGTATTTT
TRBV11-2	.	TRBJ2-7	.	CASSLKTQVGEQYF	TGTGCCAGCAGCCTTAAGACACAGGTCGGGGAGCAGTACTTC
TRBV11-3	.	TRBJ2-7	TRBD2	CASSSGTSGISSQYF	TGTGCCAGCAGCTCCGGGACTAGCGGGATATCTTCGCAGTACTTC
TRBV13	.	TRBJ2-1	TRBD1	CASSPWDRLSEQFF	TGTGCCAGCAGCCCCTGGGACAGGTTGAGTGAGCAGTTCTTC
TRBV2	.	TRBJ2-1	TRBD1	CASSEEGQGRRFF	TGTGCCAGCAGTGAAGAGGGACAGGGGAGGCGGTTCTTC
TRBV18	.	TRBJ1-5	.	CASSPLTGQPQHF	TGTGCCAGCTCACCACTAACGGGGCAGCCCCAGCATTTT
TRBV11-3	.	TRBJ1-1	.	CASSSRGNTEAFF	TGTGCCAGCAGCTCTCGGGGGAACACTGAAGCTTTCTTT
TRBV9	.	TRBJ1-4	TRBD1	CASSPKGAANEKLFF	TGTGCCAGCAGCCCCAAGGGGGCAGCTAATGAAAAACTGTTTTTT
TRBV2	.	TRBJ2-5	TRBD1	CATKPGQAPFQETQYF	TGTGCCACTAAGCCGGGACAGGCCCCTTTCCAAGAGACCCAGTACTTC
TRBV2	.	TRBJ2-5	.	CASSGGRQETQYF	TGTGCCAGCAGCGGGGGCCGCCAAGAGACCCAGTACTTC
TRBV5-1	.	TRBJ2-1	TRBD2	CASSLDPSGANEQFF	TGCGCCAGCAGCTTGGACCCTAGCGGGGCTAATGAGCAGTTCTTC
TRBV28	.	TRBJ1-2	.	CASSLWAGLGGYTF	TGTGCCAGCAGTTTATGGGCAGGGTTAGGGGGCTACACCTTC
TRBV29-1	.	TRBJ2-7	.	CSVESGFEQYF	TGCAGCGTTGAATCGGGATTCGAGCAGTACTTC
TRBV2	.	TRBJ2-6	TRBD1	CARSRTGGTTGANVLTF	TGTGCCAGATCACGGACAGGGGGCACTACTGGGGCCAACGTCCTGACTTTC
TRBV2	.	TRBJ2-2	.	CASREHRDSVENTGELFF	TGTGCCAGCAGGGAACACAGGGATTCGGTGGAGAACACCGGGGAGCTGTTTTTT
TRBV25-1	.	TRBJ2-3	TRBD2	CASSAGTSGGTDTQYF	TGTGCCAGCAGTGCCGGGACTAGCGGGGGCACAGATACGCAGTATTTT
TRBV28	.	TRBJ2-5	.	CASSNSGQTPYQETQYF	TGTGCCAGCAGTAATTCCGGACAGACACCGTACCAAGAGACCCAGTACTTC
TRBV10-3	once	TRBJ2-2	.	CAIREGPGELFF	TGTGCCATCAGGGAGGGGCCCGGGGAGCTGTTTTTT
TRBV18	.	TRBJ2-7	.	CASSPGGETIYEQYF	TGTGCCAGCTCACCAGGGGGAGAGACTATCTACGAGCAGTACTTC
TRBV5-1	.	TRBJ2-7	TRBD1	CASSPGGTGLNFEQYF	TGCGCCAGCAGCCCCGGGGGGACAGGGCTAAACTTCGAGCAGTACTTC
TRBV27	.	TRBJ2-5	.	CASRRSSEGETQYF	TGTGCCAGCAGACGAAGTTCAGAAGGGGAGACCCAGTACTTC